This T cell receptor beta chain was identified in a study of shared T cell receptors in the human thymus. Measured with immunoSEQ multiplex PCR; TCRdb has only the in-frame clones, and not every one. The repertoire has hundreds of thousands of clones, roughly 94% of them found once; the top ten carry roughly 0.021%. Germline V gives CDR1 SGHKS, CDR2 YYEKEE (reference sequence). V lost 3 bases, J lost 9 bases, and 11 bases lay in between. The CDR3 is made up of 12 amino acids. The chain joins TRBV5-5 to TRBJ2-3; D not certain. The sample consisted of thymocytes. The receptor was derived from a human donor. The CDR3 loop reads CASSSPARTQYF. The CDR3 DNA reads TGTGCCAGCAGCTCCCCCGCTCGGACGCAGTATTTT.